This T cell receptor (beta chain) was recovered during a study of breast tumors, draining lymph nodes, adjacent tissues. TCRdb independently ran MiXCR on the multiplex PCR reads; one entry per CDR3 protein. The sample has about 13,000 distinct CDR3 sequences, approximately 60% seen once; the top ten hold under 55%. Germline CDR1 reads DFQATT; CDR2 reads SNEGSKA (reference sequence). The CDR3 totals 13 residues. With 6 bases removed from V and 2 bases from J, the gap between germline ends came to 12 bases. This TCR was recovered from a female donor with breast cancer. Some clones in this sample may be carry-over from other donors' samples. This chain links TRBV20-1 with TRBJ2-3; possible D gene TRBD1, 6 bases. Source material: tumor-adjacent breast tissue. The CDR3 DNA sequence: TGCAGTGCCATTACAGGGTCCACAGATACGCAGTATTTT. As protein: CSAITGSTDTQYF.